The clone carrying this T cell receptor beta chain was recorded a few times. What it recognizes is unknown. This record belongs to a study of cytomegalovirus exposure and HLA in healthy donors. Study details: Genetic ancestry analysis placed approximately 80% of the 300 to 400 donors that were genotyped in the Caucasian-associated cluster.

The CDR3 has 15 amino acids. Trimming removed 2 bases from V and 0 bases from J, with 8 bases in between. Germline values: CDR1 MNHEY, CDR2 SVGAGI. Amplification used 60 Vbeta primers and 13 Jbeta primers. Here immunoSEQ multiplex PCR was the method, and the copy in TCRdb shows in-frame clones only, minus some. Of under 150,000 clones listed, over 60% are singletons. Nominally healthy donors were sampled, though unrecorded immune exposures were likely. Study-wide results and caveats: Presence/absence analyses took donor sequencing depth as roughly uniform. The study listed approximately 170 cytomegalovirus-associated TCR beta chains.

This sequence originates from a male donor in good health and CMV-seropositive. V gene TRBV6-5 combines with J gene TRBJ1-3, with a tentative D call TRBD1 (5 bases). Sequencing input: PBMCs. Here the CDR3 reads CASSYQGYSGNTIYF. The CDR3 DNA reads as TGTGCCAGCAGTTACCAGGGATACTCTGGAAACACCATATATTTT.